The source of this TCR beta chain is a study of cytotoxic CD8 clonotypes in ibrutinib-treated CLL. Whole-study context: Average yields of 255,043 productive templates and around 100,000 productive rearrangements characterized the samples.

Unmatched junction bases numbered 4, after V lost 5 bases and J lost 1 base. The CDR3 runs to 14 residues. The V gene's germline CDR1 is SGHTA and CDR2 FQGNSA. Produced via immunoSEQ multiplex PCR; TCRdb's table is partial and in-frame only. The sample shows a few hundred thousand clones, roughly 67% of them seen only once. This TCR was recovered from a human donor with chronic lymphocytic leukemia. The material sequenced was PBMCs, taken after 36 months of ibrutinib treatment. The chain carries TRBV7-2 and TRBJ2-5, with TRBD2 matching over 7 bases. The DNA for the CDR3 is TGTGCCAGCAGCCAACTAGCGACCCAAGAGACCCAGTACTTC. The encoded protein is CASSQLATQETQYF. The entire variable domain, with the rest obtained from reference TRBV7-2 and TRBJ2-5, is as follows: GAGVSQSPSNKVTEKGKDVELRCDPISGHTALYWYRQSLGQGLEFLIYFQGNSAPDKSGLPSDRFSAERTGGSVSTLTIQRTQQEDSAVYLCASSQLATQETQYFGPGTRLLVL.